What follows is one TCR beta chain and its context. CDR1 and CDR2 from the germline V gene are DFQATT and SNEGSKA (reference sequence). CDR3 length: 14 amino acids. Between the trimmed V and J ends, which lost 0 bases and 5 bases, there was a span of 14 bases. Time point of the sample: blood at routine non-recurrence follow-up after resection. Tumor, nontumor lung or frozen PBMC supplied whole RNA, sequenced without sorting. This sample was taken from a study of spatial heterogeneity in lung cancer. Study at large: The mean occurrence of each unique TCR and UMI combination in raw reads exceeded nine.

TCRdb fed the 5' RACE reads into MiXCR, producing one record per CDR3 protein. The sample includes around 110,000 distinct CDR3 sequences, roughly an eighth seen only once; the top ten take approximately 16%. This clonotype was sampled from a male donor with early-stage non-small cell lung cancer. Sample: PBMCs, taken at follow-up. This chain connects TRBV20-1 to TRBJ2-7; D assignment may be TRBD1 or TRBD2 (7 bases each). Written as DNA, the CDR3 is TGCAGTGCTAGAGATCAGGGGGGGACCCACGAGCAGTACTTC. Its translation: CSARDQGGTHEQYF.